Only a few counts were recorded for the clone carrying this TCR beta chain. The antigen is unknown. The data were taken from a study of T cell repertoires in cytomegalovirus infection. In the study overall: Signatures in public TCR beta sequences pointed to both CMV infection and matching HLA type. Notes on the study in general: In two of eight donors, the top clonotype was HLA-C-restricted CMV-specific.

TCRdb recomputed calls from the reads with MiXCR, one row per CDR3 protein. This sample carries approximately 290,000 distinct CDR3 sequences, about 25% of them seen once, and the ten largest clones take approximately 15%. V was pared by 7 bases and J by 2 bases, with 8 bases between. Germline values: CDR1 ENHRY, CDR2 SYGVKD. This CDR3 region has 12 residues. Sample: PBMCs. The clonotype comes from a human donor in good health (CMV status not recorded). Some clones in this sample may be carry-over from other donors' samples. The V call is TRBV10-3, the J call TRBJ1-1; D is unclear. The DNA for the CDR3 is TGTGCCATCAAGAAGGGTAACACTGAAGCTTTCTTT. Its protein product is CAIKKGNTEAFF.